Listed below are T cell receptor beta chains from one sample, sequenced in a study of control samples from healthy donors and cancer patients. Profiled with immunoSEQ multiplex PCR; TCRdb holds only in-frame clones, not every one. In the table there are about 59,000 clones, roughly 90% of which are singletons. The sequencing sample was made of PBMCs. The receptors were sampled from a man aged 35 to 55 with colorectal cancer. Both conserved end residues are part of each CDR3. The order of the fields is V gene, D gene, J gene, CDR3 DNA, CDR3 protein. A D gene is named only where the DNA matches it firmly.

TRBV5-4	NA	TRBJ1-2	TGTGCCAGCAGCCGAACCGGGACGGCCTATGGCTACACCTTC	CASSRTGTAYGYTF
TRBV5-4	NA	TRBJ2-1	TGTGCCAGCAGCGCTATGAGCGGTACCTACAATGAGCAGTTCTTC	CASSAMSGTYNEQFF
TRBV11-3	NA	TRBJ2-2	TGTGCCAGCAGCGGGGTCCGGAGCACCGGGGAGCTGTTTTTT	CASSGVRSTGELFF
TRBV7-2	NA	TRBJ2-7	TGTGCCAGCAGCTTGGACAGCCAATCCTACGAGCAGTACTTC	CASSLDSQSYEQYF
TRBV11-2	NA	TRBJ2-1	TGTGCCAGCAGCTTTTCAGGGAGGTTGAATGAGCAGTTCTTC	CASSFSGRLNEQFF
TRBV2	NA	TRBJ2-7	TGTGCCAGCAGGGACTCAGAGGCTACCCAGGTGGTGTACTTC	CASRDSEATQVVYF
TRBV6-4	NA	TRBJ2-3	TGTGCCAGCAGTGACTCTGGGGGGGATACGCAGTATTTT	CASSDSGGDTQYF
TRBV7-9	TRBD2	TRBJ2-1	TGTGCCAGCAGCCATTCACTAGCGGGGGACTACAATGAGCAGTTCTTC	CASSHSLAGDYNEQFF
TRBV6-6	TRBD2	TRBJ2-5	TGTGCCAGCAGTTCTCTAGCGGCCGAGGGGGAGACCCAGTACTTC	CASSSLAAEGETQYF
TRBV5-4	NA	TRBJ1-6	TGTGCCAGCAGCTTGGTTCAGGGTAGGAGCTCCTATAATTCACCCCTCCACTTT	CASSLVQGRSSYNSPLHF
TRBV10-1	TRBD1	TRBJ2-5	TGCGCCAGCAGTTGTGACAGGGAGCAAGAGACCCAGTACTTC	CASSCDREQETQYF
TRBV18	NA	TRBJ1-3	TGTGCCAGCTCACGCTCGGACGGATCTGGAAACACCATATATTTT	CASSRSDGSGNTIYF
TRBV19	TRBD1	TRBJ2-3	TGTGCCAGTAGGGACGGACAGGGAAACACAGATACGCAGTATTTT	CASRDGQGNTDTQYF
TRBV12-3/TRBV12-4	NA	TRBJ1-1	TGTGCCAGCGGTTTGGTAAGAGGCACTGAAGCTTTCTTT	CASGLVRGTEAFF
TRBV2	NA	TRBJ2-5	TGTGCCAGCAGTGTGGCCCTCGGCAGCCAAGAGACCCAGTACTTC	CASSVALGSQETQYF
TRBV18	NA	TRBJ2-1	TGTGCCAGCTCACCACGGGGGGCCTCCTACAATGAGCAGTTCTTC	CASSPRGASYNEQFF
TRBV30	NA	TRBJ2-1	TGTGCCTGGAGTGTAGAAGGGTCCAATGAGCAGTTCTTC	CAWSVEGSNEQFF
TRBV5-1	NA	TRBJ1-1	TGCGCCAGCAGATCCGACCCCCGGAGGAACACTGAAGCTTTCTTT	CASRSDPRRNTEAFF
TRBV3-1/TRBV3-2	NA	TRBJ1-5	TGTGCCAGCAGCCAAGTTCCGGGACAGCCCCAGCATTTT	CASSQVPGQPQHF
TRBV5-6	NA	TRBJ2-2	TGTGCCAGCAGCCGCCAGAACACCGGGGAGCTGTTTTTT	CASSRQNTGELFF
TRBV12-5	NA	TRBJ2-2	TGTGCTAGTGGTTCCCAGGGGCCCTACACCGGGGAGCTGTTTTTT	CASGSQGPYTGELFF
TRBV7-9	NA	TRBJ2-1	TGTGCCAGCAGCCCCGCGGTCTTTAAGGCTGAGCAGTTCTTC	CASSPAVFKAEQFF